The present T cell receptor (beta chain) was sequenced within a study of OX40 agonist ivuxolimab in advanced cancers. Study in general: Treatment received earlier with anti-PD-1, anti-PD-L1 or anti-CTLA-4 agents was allowed, and approximately 40% had some. Three patients showed partial responses: one hepatocellular carcinoma and two cutaneous melanoma cases.

This clone showed up just once. Profiling relied on immunoSEQ multiplex PCR, and the TCRdb table lists in-frame clones only, not all of them. This table has tens of thousands of clones, 80% to 90% appearing once. The sequenced sample was CD4+ or CD8+ T cells sorted from blood, obtained in a trial of the OX40 agonist ivuxolimab. This TCR derives from an adult with an advanced solid tumor such as melanoma, head and neck, liver or kidney cancer.

This CDR3 reads CASSGSLATYNEQFF. The CDR3 bases are TGTGCCAGCAGTGGTTCACTAGCGACCTACAATGAGCAGTTCTTC. This sequence joins TRBV2 and TRBJ2-1; 7 bases are shared with TRBD2. The germline gives CDR1 SNHLY, CDR2 FYNNEI. V lost 4 bases and J lost 2; bases outside the gene matches: 5. The CDR3 has 15 amino acids.